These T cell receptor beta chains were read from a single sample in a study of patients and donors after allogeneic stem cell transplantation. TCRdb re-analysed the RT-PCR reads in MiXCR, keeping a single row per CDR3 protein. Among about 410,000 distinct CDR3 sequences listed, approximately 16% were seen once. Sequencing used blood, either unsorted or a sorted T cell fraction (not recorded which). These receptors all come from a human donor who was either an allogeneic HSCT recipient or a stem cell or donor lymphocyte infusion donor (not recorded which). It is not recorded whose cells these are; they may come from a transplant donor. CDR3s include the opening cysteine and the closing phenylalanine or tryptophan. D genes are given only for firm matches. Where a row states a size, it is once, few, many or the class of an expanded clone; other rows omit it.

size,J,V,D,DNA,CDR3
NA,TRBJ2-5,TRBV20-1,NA,TGCAGTGCACAGATGCCCCGGGGGATTAGCCAGTACTTC,CSAQMPRGISQYF
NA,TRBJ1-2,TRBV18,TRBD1,TGTGCCAGCTCACCGCGGACAGGGGGCCACTCTAACTATGGCTACACCTTC,CASSPRTGGHSNYGYTF
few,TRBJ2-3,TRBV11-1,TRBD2,TGTGCCAGCAGCTTAGTCACCACCTGGGGCGGGGGTGCAGATACGCAGTATTTT,CASSLVTTWGGGADTQYF
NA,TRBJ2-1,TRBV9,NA,TGTGCCAGCAGCGTAGGATTCAGCAATGAGCAGTTCTTC,CASSVGFSNEQFF
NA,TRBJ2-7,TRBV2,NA,TGTGCCAGCAGTGAAGTGGGGTCCGAGCAGTACTTC,CASSEVGSEQYF
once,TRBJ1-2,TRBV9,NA,TGTGCCAGCAGCGTGGACGGGGGGCTCTATGGCTACACCTTC,CASSVDGGLYGYTF
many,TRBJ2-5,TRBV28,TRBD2,TGTGCCAGCAGTTCGCCGGGACTAGCGGAAGAGACCCAGTACTTC,CASSSPGLAEETQYF
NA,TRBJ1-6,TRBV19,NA,TGTGCCAGTAGCCCGCAGGGGATAAATTCACCCCTCCACTTT,CASSPQGINSPLHF
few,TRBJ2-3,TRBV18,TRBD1,TGTGCCAGCTCACCAAAACAGGGGGCGCGCGCAGATACGCAGTATTTT,CASSPKQGARADTQYF
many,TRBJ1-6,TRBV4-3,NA,TGCGCCAGCAGCCAAGTGGTGGGATCCGCGGGAAGCTCCTATAATTCACCCCTCCACTTT,CASSQVVGSAGSSYNSPLHF
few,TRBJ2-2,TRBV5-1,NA,TGCGCCAGCAGCTTGGACATCTTCGGGGAGCTGTTTTTT,CASSLDIFGELFF
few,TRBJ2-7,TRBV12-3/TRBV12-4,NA,TGTGCCAGCAGCCGGGTCCTGAGGGAGCAGTACTTC,CASSRVLREQYF
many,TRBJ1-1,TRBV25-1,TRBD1,TGTGCCAGCAGGACAGGGGTTGAAGCTTTCTTT,CASRTGVEAFF
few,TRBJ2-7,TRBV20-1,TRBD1,TGCAGTGCTACGGGACAGGGGATCATAGAGCAGTACTTC,CSATGQGIIEQYF
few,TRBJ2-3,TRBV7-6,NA,TGTGCCAGCAGCTCCACACCCATCCTAGGCGGTCTTAGCACAGATACGCAGTATTTT,CASSSTPILGGLSTDTQYF
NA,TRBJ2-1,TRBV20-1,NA,TGCAGTGCTAGTGTTTCCGTTAACAATGAGCAGTTCTTC,CSASVSVNNEQFF
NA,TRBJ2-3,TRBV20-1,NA,TGCAGTGCTAGAGGTATAATGGCCAAACAAGATACGCAGTATTTT,CSARGIMAKQDTQYF
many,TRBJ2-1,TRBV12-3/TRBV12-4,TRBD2,TGTGCCAGCAGTTTACTAGCGGGGGGGCGGAATGAGCAGTTCTTC,CASSLLAGGRNEQFF
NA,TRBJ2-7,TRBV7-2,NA,TGTGCCAGCAGCCCGGAGCCTAGCTCCTACGAGCAGTACTTC,CASSPEPSSYEQYF
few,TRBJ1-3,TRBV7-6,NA,TGTGCCAGCAGCTCGCGGGGGGCAGGAAACACCATATATTTT,CASSSRGAGNTIYF
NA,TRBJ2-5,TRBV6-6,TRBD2,TGTGCCAGCAGTTACGGGGGGGTGACCCAGTACTTC,CASSYGGVTQYF
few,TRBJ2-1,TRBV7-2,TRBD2,TGTGCCAGCAGCTTGTGGACTAGCGACTCCTACAATGAGCAGTTCTTC,CASSLWTSDSYNEQFF
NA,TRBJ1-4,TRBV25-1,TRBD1,TGTGCCAGCAGTGTGACAGGGAAGGCTGAAAAACTGTTTTTT,CASSVTGKAEKLFF
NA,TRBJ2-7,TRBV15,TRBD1,TGTGCCGTCAGTCGGGGTAGGGGGCACTACGAGCAGTACTTC,CAVSRGRGHYEQYF
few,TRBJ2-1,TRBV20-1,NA,TGCAGTGCTAGAGTTACCGGAGGCATTCGTCCCAATGAGCAGTTCTTC,CSARVTGGIRPNEQFF
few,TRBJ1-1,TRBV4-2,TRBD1,TGTGCCAGCAGCCAAGATTCCAGGGGGGACACTGAAGCTTTCTTT,CASSQDSRGDTEAFF
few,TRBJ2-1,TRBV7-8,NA,TGTGCCAGCAGCTTAGTGGGGGCGCCTGAGCAGTTCTTC,CASSLVGAPEQFF
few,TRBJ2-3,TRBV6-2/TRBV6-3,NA,TGTGCCAGCAGCCAACCCTCCGGGGGTAGCACAGATACGCAGTATTTT,CASSQPSGGSTDTQYF
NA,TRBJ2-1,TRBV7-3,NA,TGTGCCAGCAGCCTAACTTTGGGCAATGAGCAGTTCTTC,CASSLTLGNEQFF
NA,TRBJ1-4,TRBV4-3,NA,TGCGCCAGCAGCCAAGATAGCGGCAGACTTAATGAAAAACTGTTTTTT,CASSQDSGRLNEKLFF
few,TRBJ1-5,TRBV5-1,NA,TGCGCCAGCAGCTTGGTCTGGGGGCCTAATCAGCCCCAGCATTTT,CASSLVWGPNQPQHF
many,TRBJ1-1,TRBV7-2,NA,TGTGCCAGCAGCTTACAGGGGCTGAACACTGAAGCTTTCTTT,CASSLQGLNTEAFF
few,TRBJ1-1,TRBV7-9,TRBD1,TGTGCCAGCAGCTTAAATGGGAGGGGACAGATGAACACTGAAGCTTTCTTT,CASSLNGRGQMNTEAFF
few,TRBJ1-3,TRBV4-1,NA,TGCGCCAGCAGGGGGGATCGCTCTGGAAACACCATATATTTT,CASRGDRSGNTIYF
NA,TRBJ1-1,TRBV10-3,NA,TGTGCCATCAGTGAGTCCCGGGGGGCGAGCACTGAAGCTTTCTTT,CAISESRGASTEAFF
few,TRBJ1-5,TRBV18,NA,TGTGCCAGCTCCCTCAGCGGGGGCGGGCCCCAGCATTTT,CASSLSGGGPQHF
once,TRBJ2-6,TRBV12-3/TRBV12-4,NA,TGTGCCAGCAGTGGGCCCTCTGGGGCCAACGTCCTGACTTTC,CASSGPSGANVLTF
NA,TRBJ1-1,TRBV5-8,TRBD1,TGTGCCAGCAGCGCGATCGGACAGGGAAGATTGAACACTGAAGCTTTCTTT,CASSAIGQGRLNTEAFF
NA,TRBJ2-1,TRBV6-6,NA,TGTGCCAGCAGTTACGGGGATGAGCAGTTCTTC,CASSYGDEQFF
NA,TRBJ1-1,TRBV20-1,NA,TGCAGTGCTGCCCGCCCGGGGAGCAACACTGAAGCTTTCTTT,CSAARPGSNTEAFF
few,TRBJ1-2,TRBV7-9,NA,TGTGCCAGCAGCCCGGGACTCACCTATGGCTACACCTTC,CASSPGLTYGYTF
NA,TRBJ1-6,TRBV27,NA,TGTGCCAGCAGTTCGGGAACCCCACGGCGTAATTCACCCCTCCACTTT,CASSSGTPRRNSPLHF
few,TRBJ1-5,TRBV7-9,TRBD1,TGTGCCAGCAGCCCAACCGACAGGGGGCATCAGCCCCAGCATTTT,CASSPTDRGHQPQHF
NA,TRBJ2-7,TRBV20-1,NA,TGCAGTGCTAGAGCCCATCCCGGGACAACCGAGCAGTACTTC,CSARAHPGTTEQYF
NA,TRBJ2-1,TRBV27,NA,TGTGCCAGCAGTATAAGGGGGGACAATGAGCAGTTCTTC,CASSIRGDNEQFF
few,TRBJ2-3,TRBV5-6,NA,TGTGCCAGCAGCGGGTCCGTTGGCCCTCGACCAGATACGCAGTATTTT,CASSGSVGPRPDTQYF